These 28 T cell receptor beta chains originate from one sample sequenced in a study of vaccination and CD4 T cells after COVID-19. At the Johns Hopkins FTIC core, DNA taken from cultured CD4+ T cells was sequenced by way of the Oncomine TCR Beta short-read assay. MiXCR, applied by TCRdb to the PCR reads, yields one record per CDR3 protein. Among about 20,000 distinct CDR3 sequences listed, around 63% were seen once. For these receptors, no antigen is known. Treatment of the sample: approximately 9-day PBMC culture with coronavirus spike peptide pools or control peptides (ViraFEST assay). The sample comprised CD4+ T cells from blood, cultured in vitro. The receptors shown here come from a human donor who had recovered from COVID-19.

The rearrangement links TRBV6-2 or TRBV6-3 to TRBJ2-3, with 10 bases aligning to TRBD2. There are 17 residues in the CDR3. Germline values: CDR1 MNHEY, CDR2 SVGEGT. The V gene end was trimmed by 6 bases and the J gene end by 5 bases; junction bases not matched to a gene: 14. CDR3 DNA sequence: TGTGCCAGCAGCCCCCTTAGCGGGGGGCTTCCCGTAGATACGCAGTATTTT. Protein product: CASSPLSGGLPVDTQYF.

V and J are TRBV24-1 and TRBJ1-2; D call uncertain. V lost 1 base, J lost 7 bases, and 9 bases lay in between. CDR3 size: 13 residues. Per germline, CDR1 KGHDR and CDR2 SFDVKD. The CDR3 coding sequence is TGTGCCACCAGTGATTTCTCAGGATTTGGCTACACCTTC. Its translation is CATSDFSGFGYTF.

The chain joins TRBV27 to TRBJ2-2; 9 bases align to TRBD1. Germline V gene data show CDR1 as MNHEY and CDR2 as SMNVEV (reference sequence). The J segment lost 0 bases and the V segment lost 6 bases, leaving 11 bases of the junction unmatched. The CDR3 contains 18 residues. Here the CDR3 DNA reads TGTGCCAGCAGGCCCCGCCCCGGGACAGGGTCGAACACCGGGGAGCTGTTTTTT. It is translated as CASRPRPGTGSNTGELFF.

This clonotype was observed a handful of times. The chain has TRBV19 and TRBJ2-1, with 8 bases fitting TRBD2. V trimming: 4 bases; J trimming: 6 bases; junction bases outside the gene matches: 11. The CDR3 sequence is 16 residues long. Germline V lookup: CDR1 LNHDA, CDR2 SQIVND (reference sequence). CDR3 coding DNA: TGTGCCAGTAGTAGCCAGCGGGGGACCCCCGGCAATGAGCAGTTCTTC. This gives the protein CASSSQRGTPGNEQFF.

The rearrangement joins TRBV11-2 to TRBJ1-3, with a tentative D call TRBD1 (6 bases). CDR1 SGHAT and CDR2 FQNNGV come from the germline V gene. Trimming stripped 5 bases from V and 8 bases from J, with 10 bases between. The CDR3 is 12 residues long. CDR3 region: CASSLRGYTIYF. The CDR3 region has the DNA TGTGCCAGCAGCCTCAGGGGTTACACCATATATTTT.

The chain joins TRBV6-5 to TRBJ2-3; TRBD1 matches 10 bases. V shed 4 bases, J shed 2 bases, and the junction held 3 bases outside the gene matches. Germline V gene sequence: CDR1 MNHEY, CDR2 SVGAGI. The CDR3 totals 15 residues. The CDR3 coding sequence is TGTGCCAGCAGTTGGGACAGGGGTTACACAGATACGCAGTATTTT. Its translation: CASSWDRGYTDTQYF.

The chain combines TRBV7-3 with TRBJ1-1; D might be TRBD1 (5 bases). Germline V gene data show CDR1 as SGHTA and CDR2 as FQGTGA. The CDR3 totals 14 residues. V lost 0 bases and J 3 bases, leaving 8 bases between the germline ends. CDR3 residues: CASSLTRDHTEAFF. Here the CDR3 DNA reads TGTGCCAGCAGCTTAACACGGGACCACACTGAAGCTTTCTTT.

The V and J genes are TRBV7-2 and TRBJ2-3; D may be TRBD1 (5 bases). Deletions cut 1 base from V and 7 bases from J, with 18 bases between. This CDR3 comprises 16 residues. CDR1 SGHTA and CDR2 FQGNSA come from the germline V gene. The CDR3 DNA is TGTGCCAGCAGCTTAGTCCAGGGTTCATATTTGAATACGCAGTATTTT. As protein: CASSLVQGSYLNTQYF.

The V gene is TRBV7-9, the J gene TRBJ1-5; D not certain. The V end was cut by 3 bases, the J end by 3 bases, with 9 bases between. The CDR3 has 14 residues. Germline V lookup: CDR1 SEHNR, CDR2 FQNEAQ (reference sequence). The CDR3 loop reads CASSFGEDNQPQHF. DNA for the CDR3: TGTGCCAGCAGCTTCGGGGAGGACAATCAGCCCCAGCATTTT.

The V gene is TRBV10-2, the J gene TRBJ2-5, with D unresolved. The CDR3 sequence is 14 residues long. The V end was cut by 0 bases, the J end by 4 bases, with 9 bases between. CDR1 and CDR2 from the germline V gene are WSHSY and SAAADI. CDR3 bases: TGCGCCAGCAGTGAGTCGAGGTTTCTAGAGACCCAGTACTTC. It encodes CASSESRFLETQYF.

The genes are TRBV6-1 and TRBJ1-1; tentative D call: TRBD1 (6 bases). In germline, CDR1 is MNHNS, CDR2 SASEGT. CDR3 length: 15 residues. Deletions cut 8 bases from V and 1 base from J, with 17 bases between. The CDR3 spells CASGHYDRSNTEAFF. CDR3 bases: TGTGCCAGCGGACATTACGACAGGTCGAACACTGAAGCTTTCTTT.

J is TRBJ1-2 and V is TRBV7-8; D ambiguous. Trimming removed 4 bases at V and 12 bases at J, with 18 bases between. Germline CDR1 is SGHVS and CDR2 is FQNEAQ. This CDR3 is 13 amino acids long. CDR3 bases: TGTGCCAGCAGCTGGACCGGGAAACTGTTCGACACCTTC. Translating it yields CASSWTGKLFDTF.

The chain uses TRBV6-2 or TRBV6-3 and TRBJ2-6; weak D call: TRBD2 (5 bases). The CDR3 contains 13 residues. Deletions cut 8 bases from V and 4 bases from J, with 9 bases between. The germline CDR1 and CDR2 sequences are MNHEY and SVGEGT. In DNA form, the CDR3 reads TGTGCCAGCTCCGAGGGAGGGGCCAACGTCCTGACTTTC. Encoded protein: CASSEGGANVLTF.

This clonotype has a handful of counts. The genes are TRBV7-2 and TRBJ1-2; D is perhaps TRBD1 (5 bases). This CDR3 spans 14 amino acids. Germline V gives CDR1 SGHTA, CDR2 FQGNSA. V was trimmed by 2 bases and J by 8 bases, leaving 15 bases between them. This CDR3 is CASSLSLAGDGYTF. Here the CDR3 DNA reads TGTGCCAGCAGCTTATCGTTGGCGGGGGACGGCTACACCTTC.

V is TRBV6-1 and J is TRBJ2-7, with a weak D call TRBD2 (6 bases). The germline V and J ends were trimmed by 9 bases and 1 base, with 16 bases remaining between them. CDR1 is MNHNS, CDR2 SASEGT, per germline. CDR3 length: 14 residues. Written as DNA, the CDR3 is TGTGCCAGTTCAGGGCGGGGAGAGTCCTACGAGCAGTACTTC. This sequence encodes CASSGRGESYEQYF.

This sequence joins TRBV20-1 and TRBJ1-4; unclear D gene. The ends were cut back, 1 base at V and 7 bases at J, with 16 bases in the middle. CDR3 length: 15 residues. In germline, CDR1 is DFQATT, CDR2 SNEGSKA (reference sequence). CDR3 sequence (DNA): TGCAGTGCTAGAGCTCCGGGCCCGAGAGGTGAAAAACTGTTTTTT. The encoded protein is CSARAPGPRGEKLFF.

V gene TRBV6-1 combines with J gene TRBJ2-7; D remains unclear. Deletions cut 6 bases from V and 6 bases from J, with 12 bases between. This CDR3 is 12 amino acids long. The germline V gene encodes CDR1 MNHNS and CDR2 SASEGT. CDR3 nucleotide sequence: TGTGCCAGCAGCCGGGCCTGGGGCGAGCAGTACTTC. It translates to CASSRAWGEQYF.

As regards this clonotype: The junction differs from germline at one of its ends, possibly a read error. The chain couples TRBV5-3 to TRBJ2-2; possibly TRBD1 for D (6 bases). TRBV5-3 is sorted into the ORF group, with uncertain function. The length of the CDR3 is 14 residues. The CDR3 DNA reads TGTGCCAGCAGCTTAGGGGGTCCGCACGGGGAGCTGTTTTTT. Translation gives CASSLGGPHGELFF.

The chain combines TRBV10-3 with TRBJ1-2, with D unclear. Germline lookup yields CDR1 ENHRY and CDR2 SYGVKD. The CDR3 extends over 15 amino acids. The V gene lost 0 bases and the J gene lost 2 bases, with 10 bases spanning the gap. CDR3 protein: CAISESGSANYGYTF. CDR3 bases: TGTGCCATCAGTGAGTCCGGGTCGGCGAACTATGGCTACACCTTC.

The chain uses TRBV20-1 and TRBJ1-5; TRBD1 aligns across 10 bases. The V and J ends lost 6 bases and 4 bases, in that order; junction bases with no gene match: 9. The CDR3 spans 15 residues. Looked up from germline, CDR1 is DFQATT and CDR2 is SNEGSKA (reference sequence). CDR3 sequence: CSARSTGGRNQPQHF. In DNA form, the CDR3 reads TGCAGTGCCCGATCGACAGGGGGCCGTAATCAGCCCCAGCATTTT.

Here the CDR3 reads CSARDRGVRETQYF. CDR3 DNA sequence: TGCAGTGCTAGAGATAGGGGAGTTAGGGAGACCCAGTACTTC. The chain joins TRBV20-1 to TRBJ2-5; D may be TRBD1 or TRBD2 (5 bases each). The CDR3 totals 14 residues. Germline CDR1 is DFQATT and CDR2 is SNEGSKA (reference sequence). Trimming took off 0 bases at V and 5 bases at J, with 13 bases between the two ends.

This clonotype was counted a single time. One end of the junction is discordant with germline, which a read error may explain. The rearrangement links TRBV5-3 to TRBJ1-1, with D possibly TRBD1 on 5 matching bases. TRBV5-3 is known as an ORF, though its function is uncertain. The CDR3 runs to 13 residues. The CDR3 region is CASSFTGSGEAFF. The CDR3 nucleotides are TGTGCCAGCAGCTTTACAGGATCGGGTGAAGCTTTCTTT.

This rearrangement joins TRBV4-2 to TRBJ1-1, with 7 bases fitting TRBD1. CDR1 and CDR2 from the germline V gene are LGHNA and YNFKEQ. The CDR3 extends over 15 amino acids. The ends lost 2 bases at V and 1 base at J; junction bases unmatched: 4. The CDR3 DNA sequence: TGTGCCAGCAGCCAAAGGGGACAGCAGAACACTGAAGCTTTCTTT. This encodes CASSQRGQQNTEAFF.

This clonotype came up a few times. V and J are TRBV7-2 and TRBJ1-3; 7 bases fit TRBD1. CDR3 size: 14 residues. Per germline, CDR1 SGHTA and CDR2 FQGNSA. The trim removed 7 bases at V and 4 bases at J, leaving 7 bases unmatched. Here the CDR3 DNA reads TGTGCCAGCAACCCGACAGGGAGCGGAAACACCATATATTTT. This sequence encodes CASNPTGSGNTIYF.

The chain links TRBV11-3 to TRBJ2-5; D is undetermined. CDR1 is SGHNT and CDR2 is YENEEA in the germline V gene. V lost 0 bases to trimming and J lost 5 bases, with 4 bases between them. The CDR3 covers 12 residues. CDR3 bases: TGTGCCAGCAGCTTAGATGGGGAGACCCAGTACTTC. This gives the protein CASSLDGETQYF. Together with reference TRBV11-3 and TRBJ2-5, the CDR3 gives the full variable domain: EAGVVQSPRYKIIEKKQPVAFWCNPISGHNTLYWYLQNLGQGPELLIRYENEEAVDDSQLPKDRFSAERLKGVDSTLKIQPAELGDSAVYLCASSLDGETQYFGPGTRLLVL.

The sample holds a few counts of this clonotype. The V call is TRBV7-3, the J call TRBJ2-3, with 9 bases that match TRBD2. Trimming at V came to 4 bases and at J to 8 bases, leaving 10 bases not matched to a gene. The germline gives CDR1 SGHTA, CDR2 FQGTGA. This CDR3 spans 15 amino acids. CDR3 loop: CASSSSGGFTGTQYF. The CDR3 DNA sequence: TGTGCCAGCAGCTCCAGCGGGGGGTTCACGGGTACGCAGTATTTT.

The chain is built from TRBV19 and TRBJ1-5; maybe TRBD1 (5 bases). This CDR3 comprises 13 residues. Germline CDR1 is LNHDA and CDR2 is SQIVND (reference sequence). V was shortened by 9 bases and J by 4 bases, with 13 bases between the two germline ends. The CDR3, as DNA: TGTGCCAGCGCCCAGGGAGCAAATCAGCCCCAGCATTTT. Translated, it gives CASAQGANQPQHF.

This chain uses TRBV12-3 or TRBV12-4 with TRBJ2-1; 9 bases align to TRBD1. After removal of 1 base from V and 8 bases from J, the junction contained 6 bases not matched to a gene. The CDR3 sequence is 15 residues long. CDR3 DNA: TGTGCCAGCAGTTTAGGACAGGGGGACCGGGATGAGCAGTTCTTC. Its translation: CASSLGQGDRDEQFF.